This is a list of T cell receptor beta chains from one sample in a study of neurological immune-mediated disorders. One entry per CDR3 protein results from TCRdb running MiXCR on the 5' RACE reads. This sample has 100,000 or so distinct CDR3 sequences; about 13% occur once, and the top ten carry approximately 4.5%. The sample was PBMCs. The receptors originated from a female donor with HTLV-1-associated myelopathy (HAM/TSP). Each CDR3 is given with its conserved first and last residue. D genes are given only for firm matches. Not every row has a clone size; where given, it reads once, few, many or a size class.

>TRBJ1-2|many|TRBV12-3/TRBV12-4|.
TGTGCCAGCAGTTTGGGAGGGGACCCTGGCTACACCTTC
CASSLGGDPGYTF
>TRBJ2-2|many|TRBV7-2|TRBD2
TGTGCCAGCAGCTTACGACCCGGGGGGGCCAACACCGGGGAGCTGTTTTTT
CASSLRPGGANTGELFF
>TRBJ2-7|many|TRBV29-1|.
TGCAGCGCGGTGGGAGCAGGCCGGTATTTCTACGAGCAGTACTTC
CSAVGAGRYFYEQYF
>TRBJ1-6|many|TRBV5-1|TRBD1
TGCGCCAGCCAGACAGGGGACAATTCACCCCTCCACTTT
CASQTGDNSPLHF
>TRBJ2-5|many|TRBV5-1|TRBD1
TGCGCCAGCAGACGAGGACAGGGAGTGAAAGAGACCCAGTACTTC
CASRRGQGVKETQYF
>TRBJ2-7|.|TRBV5-1|TRBD1
TGCGCCAGCAGCTTGGCCGCGACAGGGGTCCTCTACGAGCAGTACTTC
CASSLAATGVLYEQYF
>TRBJ1-2|many|TRBV12-3/TRBV12-4|TRBD1
TGTGCCAGCAGTACTACACGGGACAGGGGGTATGGCTACACCTTC
CASSTTRDRGYGYTF
>TRBJ1-6|many|TRBV28|TRBD1
TGTGCCAGCAGTTCGTGGGGACAGGGGAACTCACCCCTCCACTTT
CASSSWGQGNSPLHF
>TRBJ2-2|few|TRBV19|.
TGTGCCAGTAGTATAATAGGTTCGAACACCGGGGAGCTGTTTTTT
CASSIIGSNTGELFF
>TRBJ2-2|many|TRBV20-1|TRBD2
TGCAGTGCTAGAGCGCGGGGGGCGAACACCGGGGAGCTGTTTTTT
CSARARGANTGELFF
>TRBJ2-7|few|TRBV12-3/TRBV12-4|.
TGTGCCAGCAGTCCCTCGGGTGGCGAGCAGTACTTC
CASSPSGGEQYF
>TRBJ1-2|many|TRBV20-1|TRBD1
TGCAGTGCTAGAGATCGGGCAAGGAGACCCGGGACAGGGACTGGCTACACCTTC
CSARDRARRPGTGTGYTF
>TRBJ2-3|many|TRBV12-3/TRBV12-4|TRBD2
TGTGCCAGTCTAGCGGGGGCGACAGATACGCAGTATTTT
CASLAGATDTQYF
>TRBJ2-5|many|TRBV4-1|.
TGCGCCAGCAGCCAAGATCGGGGGGCGGATGAGACCCAGTACTTC
CASSQDRGADETQYF
>TRBJ2-1|many|TRBV5-6|.
TGTGCCAGCAGCACCCCCGGCGGGGGCGATGAGCAGTTCTTC
CASSTPGGGDEQFF
>TRBJ2-2|.|TRBV5-1|TRBD1
TGCGCCAGCCGCGAGGGGGCCACCAGGGAGCTGTTTTTT
CASREGATRELFF
>TRBJ2-1|many|TRBV5-1|.
TGCGCCAGCAGCTTGGGGACGAACAATGAGCAGTTCTTC
CASSLGTNNEQFF
>TRBJ2-3|many|TRBV5-1|TRBD1
TGCGCCAGCAGCTTGGAACGGGACAGGGGGTCAGATACGCAGTATTTT
CASSLERDRGSDTQYF
>TRBJ1-2|many|TRBV28|.
TGTGCCAGCAGTTCCGGCCAAGGCTATGGCTACACCTTC
CASSSGQGYGYTF
>TRBJ2-3|many|TRBV20-1|.
TGCAGTGCTAAGTGGGCAGCCACAGATACGCAGTATTTT
CSAKWAATDTQYF
>TRBJ2-7|many|TRBV28|TRBD1
TGTGCCAGCAGTTTATGGGCAGGGGGTGTGGGCGAGCAGTACTTC
CASSLWAGGVGEQYF
>TRBJ1-2|many|TRBV9|.
TGTGCCAGCAGCGACGGACAGTATCGGTCGTACACCTTC
CASSDGQYRSYTF
>TRBJ1-5|many|TRBV5-6|.
TGTGCCAGCAGCTTGGTAGTTGAAGGTGAAGGCAATCAGCCCCAGCATTTT
CASSLVVEGEGNQPQHF
>TRBJ2-1|once|TRBV20-1|TRBD2
TGCGGGAAAGCGGGGCCCTACAATGAGCAGTTCTTC
CGKAGPYNEQFF
>TRBJ2-7|many|TRBV20-1|.
TGCAGTGCTTGGAGGGGGGCGCAAGGTGACGAGCAGTACTTC
CSAWRGAQGDEQYF
>TRBJ1-3|.|TRBV6-6|TRBD1
TGTGCCAGCAGTGCCCGACAGGGTCAGGACACCATATATTTT
CASSARQGQDTIYF
>TRBJ2-1|few|TRBV28|.
TGTGCCAGCAGGAACAAAAGGTCCGGGGGCCTGTTCTTC
CASRNKRSGGLFF
>TRBJ2-3|many|TRBV4-1|.
TGCGCCAGCAGCCACGGGACGCCGGCCCGGTATTTT
CASSHGTPARYF
>TRBJ1-2|many|TRBV5-1|TRBD1
TGCGCCAGCAGCTTGGAGGGACAGGGTGACGGGGGCTACACCTTC
CASSLEGQGDGGYTF
>TRBJ2-2|many|TRBV6-2/TRBV6-3|.
TGTGCCAGCAGTCGGCGGCCGAACACCGGGGAGCTGTTTTTT
CASSRRPNTGELFF
>TRBJ1-5|few|TRBV5-5|.
TGTGCCAGCAGCTTGGGCCCCTCCCATGGCAATCAGCCCCAGCATTTT
CASSLGPSHGNQPQHF
>TRBJ2-3|many|TRBV5-1|TRBD1
TGCGCCAGCAGCACCGGACAGGACACAGATACGCAGTATTTT
CASSTGQDTDTQYF
>TRBJ1-2|.|TRBV5-1|.
TGCGCCAGCAGCGCGGACCGTCCTAACTATGGCTACACCTTC
CASSADRPNYGYTF
>TRBJ1-2|many|TRBV29-1|.
TGCAGCGTTGTGGTGGGGTGGTATGGCTACACCTTC
CSVVVGWYGYTF
>TRBJ2-7|many|TRBV29-1|TRBD2
TGCAGCGTTGAAGATCGGCGGGGGGTCTCCTACGAGCAGTACTTC
CSVEDRRGVSYEQYF
>TRBJ2-3|.|TRBV5-4|.
TGTGCCAGCAGCCCGTCGATTCTAGTCACAGATACGCAGTATTTT
CASSPSILVTDTQYF
>TRBJ1-3|many|TRBV6-1|.
TGTGCCAGCAGTCAGGACAGAGGAAACACCATATATTTT
CASSQDRGNTIYF
>TRBJ2-7|many|TRBV7-2|.
TGTGCCAGCAGCTTAGATACTGGTGAGGGATCCTACGAGCAGTACTTC
CASSLDTGEGSYEQYF
>TRBJ2-7|many|TRBV12-3/TRBV12-4|.
TGTGCCAGCAGTTTTCAGGGTTTTGTCTACGAGCAGTACTTC
CASSFQGFVYEQYF
>TRBJ2-5|many|TRBV5-1|TRBD1
TGCGCCAGCAGCCCAGAGGGACAGTCAGAGACCCAGTACTTC
CASSPEGQSETQYF